Listed here is a single T cell receptor (beta chain). Sequenced by immunoSEQ multiplex PCR; TCRdb stores in-frame clones only, minus some. The sample holds around 64,000 clones, roughly nine tenths seen once. The V end lost 3 bases, the J end lost 1 base, and 13 bases lay between the germline ends. The CDR3 runs 16 residues. Germline lookup yields CDR1 LNHDA and CDR2 SQIVND (reference sequence). The sample is drawn from a study of OX40 agonist ivuxolimab in advanced cancers. The clonotype originates from an adult with an advanced solid tumor such as melanoma, head and neck, liver or kidney cancer. The rearrangement uses TRBV19 and TRBJ1-5; D ambiguous. The sequencing used CD4+ or CD8+ T cells sorted from blood, collected in a trial of the OX40 agonist ivuxolimab. This CDR3 reads CASSIRHGQSNQPQHF. CDR3 DNA: TGTGCCAGTAGTATCCGTCACGGTCAGAGCAATCAGCCCCAGCATTTT.